This T cell receptor (beta chain) was retrieved from a study of prognosis after radiotherapy for stage I lung cancer. Study-wide background: Seven patients presented with squamous cell carcinoma, about 12 with adenocarcinoma.

Deletions cut 6 bases from V and 4 bases from J, with 7 bases between. Germline-derived CDR1 and CDR2 are MNHNS and SASEGT. This CDR3 is built from 13 residues. Genomic DNA was the source, and TCR beta CDR3 was amplified from it by two-round multiplex PCR. Used in first-round PCR were primers specific to each TRBV and TRBJ gene. TCRdb reprocessed the multiplex PCR reads via MiXCR and lists one record per CDR3 protein. The data show some 56,000 distinct CDR3 sequences, about 26% seen once. The source of this sequence is a donor aged 50 or older with non-small cell lung cancer. Sample: PBMCs, taken before or after stereotactic body radiation therapy (not recorded which). This rearrangement joins TRBV6-1 to TRBJ2-6; D is unresolved. In nucleotides, the CDR3 is TGTGCCAGCAGGATTCCGGGGGCCAACGTCCTGACTTTC. Residues: CASRIPGANVLTF.